This TCR beta chain was retrieved from a study of OX40 agonist ivuxolimab in advanced cancers. This table comes from immunoSEQ multiplex PCR, and its TCRdb copy is limited to in-frame clones, with some not included. The data hold approximately 70,000 clones, with around 90% observed a single time. Notes on the study in general: Expanded clones were, on average, more numerous among CD8+ T cells than CD4+.

Of note for this clone: Its specificity is unknown.

Losses at the gene ends were 4 bases for V and 3 bases for J; bases not matched to a gene: 9. This CDR3 region has 17 residues. Per the germline V gene, CDR1 is MNHEY and CDR2 is SMNVEV (reference sequence). This rearrangement joins TRBV27 to TRBJ1-5; 10 nucleotides agree with TRBD1. The specimen was CD4+ or CD8+ T cells sorted from blood, collected in a trial of the OX40 agonist ivuxolimab. This sequence was found in an adult with an advanced solid tumor such as melanoma, head and neck, liver or kidney cancer. The CDR3 region has the DNA TGTGCCAGCAGTTCTGAGCGGGACAGGGGCCTCAATCAGCCCCAGCATTTT. Encoded protein: CASSSERDRGLNQPQHF.